The 17 T cell receptor beta chains below all came from one sample that was sequenced in a study of graft-versus-host responses after intestinal transplantation. Their cognate antigens are unknown. TCRdb's copy holds only in-frame clones and misses some; the assay was immunoSEQ multiplex PCR. Among around 67,000 clones, 84% were seen once, and the ten largest hold around 0.37%. Source: unstimulated CD4+ T cells sorted from spleen or lymph node cells, taken before transplant. The receptors originated from a human donor who was the organ donor for an intestinal transplant.

J is TRBJ2-5 and V is TRBV5-4; TRBD1 matches 9 bases. V shed 0 bases, J shed 5 bases, and the junction held 8 bases outside the gene matches. CDR3 length: 16 residues. CDR1 is SGHNT and CDR2 is YYREEE in the germline V gene (reference sequence). The chain's CDR3 is CASSLGSGQGGETQYF. In nucleotides, the CDR3 is TGTGCCAGCAGCTTGGGATCGGGACAGGGAGGGGAGACCCAGTACTTC.

This chain connects TRBV7-6 to TRBJ2-1; 13 bases agree with TRBD2. This CDR3 comprises 16 residues. Losses at the gene ends were 8 bases for V and 3 bases for J; bases not matched to a gene: 7. Germline loops: CDR1 SGHVS, CDR2 FNYEAQ. The CDR3 reads CASGRLAGGDYNEQFF. In DNA form, the CDR3 reads TGTGCCAGCGGTCGACTAGCGGGAGGAGACTACAATGAGCAGTTCTTC.

As for this clone: Other DNA variants within this sample encode the same CDR3. The chain carries TRBV19 and TRBJ2-2; the match to TRBD1 covers 7 bases. V shed 1 base and J 5 bases; nucleotides not matched to a gene: 1. Germline V CDR1 and CDR2: LNHDA, SQIVND (reference sequence). This CDR3 region has 14 residues. The CDR3 reads CASSIAGGTGELFF. CDR3 DNA: TGTGCCAGTAGTATAGCAGGGGGAACCGGGGAGCTGTTTTTT.

The rearrangement joins TRBV7-2 to TRBJ1-2; the match to TRBD1 covers 7 bases. CDR3 size: 13 residues. Trimming removed 4 bases from V and 2 bases from J; junction bases left unmatched: 1. The germline gives CDR1 SGHTA, CDR2 FQGNSA. CDR3 region: CASSSTGNYGYTF. The CDR3 DNA sequence: TGTGCCAGCAGCTCGACAGGGAACTATGGCTACACCTTC.

The chain links TRBV27 to TRBJ1-1, with D unclear. Per germline, CDR1 MNHEY and CDR2 SMNVEV (reference sequence). This CDR3 has 13 residues. Trimming took off 6 bases at V and 6 bases at J, with 14 bases between the two ends. CDR3 DNA sequence: TGTGCCAGCAGGCCAACCGGTACCTCTGAAGCTTTCTTT. The encoded protein is CASRPTGTSEAFF.

This rearrangement joins TRBV9 to TRBJ1-1; D is ambiguous. Germline-derived CDR1 and CDR2 are SGDLS and YYNGEE. The CDR3 consists of 14 residues. V was trimmed by 0 bases and J by 1 base, leaving 7 bases between them. The CDR3, as DNA: TGTGCCAGCAGCGTAGCGGGAACGAACACTGAAGCTTTCTTT. Translating gives CASSVAGTNTEAFF.

The chain couples TRBV11-2 to TRBJ2-1; TRBD1 matches 11 bases. Germline values: CDR1 SGHAT, CDR2 FQNNGV. CDR3 size: 18 residues. V was pared by 1 base and J by 10 bases, with 15 bases of the junction left unmatched. As DNA, the CDR3 is TGTGCCAGCAGCTTAGGTGGGGGGGACAGGGGGACTCGCGCGGAGCAGTTCTTC. Translated, it gives CASSLGGGDRGTRAEQFF.

V and J are TRBV25-1 and TRBJ2-2, with 12 bases identical to TRBD2. The CDR3 sequence is 14 residues long. Germline V gene lookup returns CDR1 MGHDK and CDR2 SYGVNS. J was trimmed by 4 bases and V by 6 bases; bases with no gene match: 0. The CDR3 reads CASRTSGGTGELFF. CDR3 sequence (DNA): TGTGCCAGCAGGACTAGCGGGGGCACCGGGGAGCTGTTTTTT.

Remarks on this clone: A read error may produce the germline difference seen at one junction end. The gene calls are TRBV2 and TRBJ1-6; 7 nucleotides line up with TRBD1. CDR3 length: 12 amino acids. In germline, CDR1 is SNHLY, CDR2 FYNNEI. CDR3 nucleotide sequence: TGTGCCAGCAGTGAAGTCGACAGGGTTTGGGATTTT. This translates into CASSEVDRVWDF.

The rearrangement links TRBV6-1 to TRBJ1-1, with D uncertain. Trimming stripped 1 base from V and 6 bases from J, with 6 bases between. From germline, CDR1 is MNHNS and CDR2 SASEGT. The CDR3 runs 12 residues. CDR3 coding DNA: TGTGCCAGCAGTGAAGTTATCGCTGAAGCTTTCTTT. Encoded protein: CASSEVIAEAFF.

The V gene is TRBV19, the J gene TRBJ1-1, with 8 bases that match TRBD1. The length of the CDR3 is 13 residues. Trimming removed 8 bases from V and 4 bases from J; junction bases left unmatched: 6. Germline CDR1 and CDR2: LNHDA and SQIVND (reference sequence). This CDR3 is CASGQGFTTEAFF. The CDR3, as DNA: TGTGCCAGTGGACAGGGTTTTACCACTGAAGCTTTCTTT.

This CDR3 reads CASSLADRVAPLHF. The CDR3 region has the DNA TGTGCCAGCAGCTTGGCCGATCGGGTGGCACCCCTCCACTTT. V usage is TRBV5-6 and J usage is TRBJ1-6; no definite D call. Germline V gene sequence: CDR1 SGHDT, CDR2 YYEEEE. The ends were cut back, 0 bases at V and 11 bases at J, with 12 bases in the middle. The CDR3 is 14 residues long.

The V and J genes are TRBV20-1 and TRBJ2-7, with D perhaps matching TRBD2 (7 bases). The V and J ends lost 7 bases and 5 bases respectively, with 12 bases between them. CDR3 size: 11 residues. Looked up from germline, CDR1 is DFQATT and CDR2 is SNEGSKA (reference sequence). The CDR3 DNA is TGCAGTGTTTTAGGGGGGGACGAGCAGTACGTC. Its translation: CSVLGGDEQYV.

The chain has TRBV2 and TRBJ1-5; D unclear. CDR1 and CDR2 from the germline V gene are SNHLY and FYNNEI. This CDR3 region has 12 residues. V lost 6 bases and J lost 7, with 10 bases in between. The CDR3 coding sequence is TGTGCCAGCAGCCCCGTCGAGCAGCCCCAGCATTTT. It is translated as CASSPVEQPQHF. The full variable domain, with the rest looked up from reference TRBV2 and TRBJ1-5, is EPEVTQTPSHQVTQMGQEVILRCVPISNHLYFYWYRQILGQKVEFLVSFYNNEISEKSEIFDDQFSVERPDGSNFTLKIRSTKLEDSAMYFCASSPVEQPQHFGDGTRLSIL.

V usage is TRBV7-2 and J usage is TRBJ2-5; 8 bases are a match to TRBD1. This CDR3 spans 15 amino acids. Trimming took 1 base from V and 5 from J; bases not matched to a gene: 6. Germline lookup yields CDR1 SGHTA and CDR2 FQGNSA. The CDR3, as DNA: TGTGCCAGCAGCTTAGTAGGACAGGGTGGGGAGACCCAGTACTTC. Protein product: CASSLVGQGGETQYF. Filled out from reference TRBV7-2 and TRBJ2-5, the complete variable domain reads GAGVSQSPSNKVTEKGKDVELRCDPISGHTALYWYRQSLGQGLEFLIYFQGNSAPDKSGLPSDRFSAERTGGSVSTLTIQRTQQEDSAVYLCASSLVGQGGETQYFGPGTRLLVL.

The gene calls are TRBV7-9 and TRBJ2-1; D gene ambiguous. V was pared by 6 bases and J by 1 base, with 10 bases between. The germline V gene has CDR1 SEHNR and CDR2 FQNEAQ (reference sequence). The CDR3 runs to 14 residues. The CDR3: CASRYVRSYNEQFF. The CDR3 region has the DNA TGTGCCAGCAGATACGTGCGTTCCTACAATGAGCAGTTCTTC.

The chain couples TRBV28 to TRBJ1-2, with 8 bases fitting TRBD1. J gave up 2 bases and V 3 bases, and 2 bases lay outside the gene matches. This CDR3 is 14 amino acids long. Germline CDR1 is MDHEN and CDR2 is SYDVKM. CDR3 loop: CASSLDRENYGYTF. The CDR3 region has the DNA TGTGCCAGCAGTTTGGACAGGGAGAACTATGGCTACACCTTC.